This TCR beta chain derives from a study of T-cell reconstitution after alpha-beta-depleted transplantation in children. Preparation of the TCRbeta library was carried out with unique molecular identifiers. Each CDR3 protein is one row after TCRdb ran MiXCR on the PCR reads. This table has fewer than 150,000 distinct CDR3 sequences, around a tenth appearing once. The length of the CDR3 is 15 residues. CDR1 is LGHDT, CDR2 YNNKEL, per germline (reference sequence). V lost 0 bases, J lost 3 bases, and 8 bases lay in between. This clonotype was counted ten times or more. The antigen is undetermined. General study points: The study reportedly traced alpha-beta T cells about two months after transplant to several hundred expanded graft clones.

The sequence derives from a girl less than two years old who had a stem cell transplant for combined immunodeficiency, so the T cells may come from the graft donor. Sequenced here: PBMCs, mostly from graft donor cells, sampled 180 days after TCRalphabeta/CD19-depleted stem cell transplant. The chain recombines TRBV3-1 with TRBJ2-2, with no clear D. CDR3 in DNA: TGTGCCAGCAGCCAAGATAGGACCCACACCGGGGAGCTGTTTTTT. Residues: CASSQDRTHTGELFF.